The clone carrying this T cell receptor (beta chain) was seen many times. The antigen remains unidentified. The V end lost 5 bases, the J end lost 13 bases, and 27 bases lay between the germline ends. This CDR3 has 15 amino acids. Germline-derived CDR1 and CDR2 are SEHNR and FQNEAQ (reference sequence). The data derive from a study of T cells in Graves' hyperthyroidism and ophthalmopathy. General study findings and limits: Researchers found most expanded thyroid clonotypes above 0.001 in blood as well.

RNA transcripts gave rise to amplified TCR beta CDR3 regions. Primed by the HTBI set, a first-round RT-PCR was run on the TCR CDR3. TCRdb passed the multiplex PCR reads through MiXCR, listing each CDR3 protein once. The repertoire includes hundreds of thousands of distinct CDR3 sequences, 24% of them detected once, and around 32% sits in the top ten. The clonotype originates from a woman aged 35 to 49 with Graves' ophthalmopathy. V usage is TRBV7-9 and J usage is TRBJ2-7, with D perhaps given as TRBD1 or TRBD2 (5 bases each). Input material: blood. CDR3 bases: TGTGCCAGCAGCGAAGGGACGGACCGTCTCAAAGAGGACTACTTC. It specifies CASSEGTDRLKEDYF.